Listed below are T cell receptor beta chains from one sample, sequenced in a study of blood T cell repertoires in COVID-19. The repertoire was sequenced with immunoSEQ multiplex PCR; TCRdb's copy has only in-frame clones and lacks some. The data hold about 150,000 clones, with about 88% observed a single time. Sequenced sample: peripheral blood. Every receptor here comes from a human donor with acute or convalescent COVID-19. The donor label of this sample is uncertain. The CDR3 runs from the conserved cysteine through the conserved F or W. D genes are given only for firm matches. Clone size is given for some rows only: seen once, a few or many times, or a class if the clone is expanded.

d_call j_call v_call clone_size cdr3_aa cdr3_nt
TRBD1 TRBJ1-2 TRBV9 - CASSLRTGTNYGYTF TGTGCCAGCAGCTTAAGGACAGGGACGAACTATGGCTACACCTTC
- TRBJ1-2 TRBV10-3 - CALKGKGEGYTF TGTGCCCTCAAGGGGAAGGGTGAGGGCTACACCTTC
TRBD1 TRBJ2-7 TRBV2 - CASNGQGSAYEQYF TGTGCCAGTAATGGACAGGGGTCGGCCTACGAGCAGTACTTC
TRBD2 TRBJ2-1 TRBV7-3 - CASSLMTGGYNEQFF TGTGCCAGCAGCTTAATGACGGGGGGGTACAATGAGCAGTTCTTC
TRBD1 TRBJ1-4 TRBV27 - CASRNRGLNEKLFF TGTGCCAGCAGGAACAGGGGGCTTAATGAAAAACTGTTTTTT
- TRBJ2-1 TRBV5-1 - CASSSRRTHHNNEQFF TGCGCCAGCAGCTCACGACGGACTCACCATAACAATGAGCAGTTCTTC
TRBD1 TRBJ2-2 TRBV7-3 - CASTSRQGATGELFF TGTGCCAGCACCTCCCGGCAGGGGGCCACCGGGGAGCTGTTTTTT
- TRBJ1-5 TRBV29-1 - CSACQGLGQPQHF TGCAGCGCATGCCAGGGCTTGGGTCAGCCCCAGCATTTT
- TRBJ1-5 TRBV21-1 - CACGGDGTGVPNQPQHF TGTGCCTGTGGGGGGGACGGGACTGGGGTTCCCAATCAGCCCCAGCATTTT
TRBD1 TRBJ2-2 TRBV19 once CASDSSIGQGDGELFF TGTGCCAGTGACAGCTCCATCGGACAGGGGGACGGGGAGCTGTTTTTT
TRBD1 TRBJ2-7 TRBV7-9 few CASSLSPGTGGWKEQYF TGTGCCAGCAGCTTATCTCCCGGGACAGGGGGTTGGAAAGAGCAGTACTTC
TRBD2 TRBJ2-1 TRBV29-1 - CSVEELAYEQFF TGCAGCGTTGAAGAACTAGCGTATGAGCAGTTCTTC
TRBD1 TRBJ2-7 TRBV10-3 - CAIRRTGPYEQYF TGTGCCATCAGACGGACAGGACCCTACGAGCAGTACTTC
TRBD1 TRBJ1-4 TRBV3-1/TRBV3-2 - CASSLAAGTGGARREKLFF TGTGCCAGCAGCCTTGCAGCCGGGACAGGGGGCGCCCGAAGGGAAAAACTGTTTTTT
- TRBJ1-5 TRBV6-2/TRBV6-3 - CASSYYRDNQPQHF TGTGCCAGCAGTTATTACAGGGACAATCAGCCCCAGCATTTT
- TRBJ1-1 TRBV27 - CASGLMAGVNTEAFF TGTGCCAGCGGTCTCATGGCGGGGGTGAACACTGAAGCTTTCTTT
TRBD2 TRBJ2-1 TRBV2 - CASSESRLAGLNEQFF TGTGCCAGCAGTGAATCTCGGCTAGCGGGATTAAATGAGCAGTTCTTC
- TRBJ2-5 TRBV7-2 - CASSLGTGGRSLETQYF TGTGCCAGCAGCTTAGGGACAGGCGGGAGGTCGCTGGAGACCCAGTACTTC
TRBD1 TRBJ2-7 TRBV7-9 - CASSHPPGQEDYEQYF TGTGCCAGCAGCCATCCCCCGGGACAGGAGGACTACGAGCAGTACTTC
- TRBJ2-1 TRBV19 - CASRSSGEQFF TGTGCCAGTAGGTCCTCCGGTGAGCAGTTCTTC
TRBD1 TRBJ1-4 TRBV10-3 - CAISSSDRVTNNEKLFF TGTGCCATCAGCTCTTCGGACAGGGTTACCAATAATGAAAAACTGTTTTTT
TRBD1 TRBJ2-7 TRBV6-5 - CASRPGTGESEQYF TGTGCCAGCAGACCCGGGACAGGGGAGAGCGAGCAGTACTTC
- TRBJ1-5 TRBV29-1 - CSVAQSYNQPQHF TGCAGCGTAGCGCAGTCGTACAATCAGCCCCAGCATTTT
- TRBJ2-6 TRBV19 - CASSKDRSGANVLTF TGTGCCAGTAGCAAAGATCGGTCTGGGGCCAACGTCCTGACTTTC
TRBD2 TRBJ2-1 TRBV5-4 few CASSLYFAGGRNEQFF TGTGCCAGCAGCTTGTATTTCGCGGGAGGGCGTAATGAGCAGTTCTTC
TRBD1 TRBJ1-2 TRBV6-2/TRBV6-3 few CASSPGQGWDGYTF TGTGCCAGCAGTCCCGGACAGGGGTGGGATGGCTACACCTTC
- TRBJ1-1 TRBV7-2 - CASSLQTGNTEAFF TGTGCCAGCAGCCTACAGACAGGGAACACTGAAGCTTTCTTT
TRBD1 TRBJ2-5 TRBV24-1 once CATGTTQGVPLGETQYF TGTGCCACCGGGACAACGCAGGGGGTGCCCCTCGGGGAGACCCAGTACTTC
- TRBJ1-1 TRBV12-5 - CASGDGGNTEAFF TGTGCTAGTGGAGACGGGGGGAACACTGAAGCTTTCTTT
TRBD2 TRBJ2-3 TRBV19 - CASSIGEGSRAGRTDTQYF TGTGCCAGTAGTATAGGGGAGGGATCCCGCGCGGGTAGGACAGATACGCAGTATTTT
- TRBJ1-5 TRBV2 once CASVEDTLQPQHF TGTGCCAGCGTAGAGGACACCTTGCAGCCCCAGCATTTT
- TRBJ1-1 TRBV9 - CASSVEGEVEAFF TGTGCCAGCAGCGTAGAAGGGGAAGTTGAAGCTTTCTTT
- TRBJ2-5 TRBV24-1 - CATQGNLQETQYF TGTGCCACCCAGGGAAACCTACAAGAGACCCAGTACTTC
- TRBJ2-5 TRBV7-9 - CAVTPTGTQETQYF TGTGCCGTCACCCCCACAGGGACCCAAGAGACCCAGTACTTC
TRBD1 TRBJ2-5 TRBV18 - CASSPRGQQETQYF TGTGCCAGCTCACCTCGGGGACAGCAAGAGACCCAGTACTTC
- TRBJ2-5 TRBV7-9 - CASSLGGVLETQYF TGTGCCAGCAGCTTAGGGGGGGTGCTTGAGACCCAGTACTTC
- TRBJ2-5 TRBV3-1/TRBV3-2 - CASNTNQETQYF TGTGCCAGCAACACCAACCAAGAGACCCAGTACTTC
TRBD1 TRBJ1-6 TRBV6-2/TRBV6-3 - CASSRTGWESPLHF TGTGCCAGCAGCCGGACAGGGTGGGAGTCACCCCTCCACTTT
- TRBJ1-1 TRBV4-2 - CASSPTLGGQMNTEAFF TGTGCCAGCAGCCCTACCCTTGGGGGCCAAATGAACACTGAAGCTTTCTTT
- TRBJ1-1 TRBV18 - CASSPNGGLTEAFF TGTGCCAGCTCTCCCAATGGAGGTTTAACTGAAGCTTTCTTT
- TRBJ2-3 TRBV3-1/TRBV3-2 - CASSHRQGGSTDTQYF TGTGCCAGCAGCCACAGGCAGGGGGGCAGCACAGATACGCAGTATTTT
TRBD1 TRBJ1-1 TRBV19 - CASERTGPNTEAFF TGTGCCAGTGAACGGACAGGACCAAACACTGAAGCTTTCTTT
- TRBJ2-7 TRBV5-6 - CASSFTGNSYEQYF TGTGCCAGCAGCTTCACCGGGAACTCCTACGAGCAGTACTTC
TRBD1 TRBJ1-1 TRBV7-2 - CASSPRQGIAEAFF TGTGCCAGCAGCCCGCGACAGGGGATCGCTGAAGCTTTCTTT
TRBD2 TRBJ2-4 TRBV3-1/TRBV3-2 - CASSPGTSGLTLAKNIQYF TGTGCCAGCAGCCCCGGGACTAGCGGACTAACCCTAGCCAAAAACATTCAGTACTTC
- TRBJ2-2 TRBV24-1 - CATSDFSRDFTGELFF TGTGCCACCAGTGATTTTAGCCGGGACTTCACCGGGGAGCTGTTTTTT
TRBD1 TRBJ1-6 TRBV19 - CASSPWRHRGSYNSPLHF TGTGCCAGTAGTCCCTGGAGGCACAGGGGAAGCTATAATTCACCCCTCCACTTT
TRBD2 TRBJ2-1 TRBV5-1 - CASSVTSGKNEQFF TGCGCCAGCAGCGTGACTAGCGGGAAAAATGAGCAGTTCTTC
TRBD2 TRBJ2-1 TRBV6-5 - CASHRLAINNEQFF TGTGCCAGCCATCGACTAGCCATTAACAATGAGCAGTTCTTC
TRBD1 TRBJ1-1 TRBV29-1 - CSVTGQGNTFF TGCAGCGTGACGGGACAGGGGAATACTTTCTTT